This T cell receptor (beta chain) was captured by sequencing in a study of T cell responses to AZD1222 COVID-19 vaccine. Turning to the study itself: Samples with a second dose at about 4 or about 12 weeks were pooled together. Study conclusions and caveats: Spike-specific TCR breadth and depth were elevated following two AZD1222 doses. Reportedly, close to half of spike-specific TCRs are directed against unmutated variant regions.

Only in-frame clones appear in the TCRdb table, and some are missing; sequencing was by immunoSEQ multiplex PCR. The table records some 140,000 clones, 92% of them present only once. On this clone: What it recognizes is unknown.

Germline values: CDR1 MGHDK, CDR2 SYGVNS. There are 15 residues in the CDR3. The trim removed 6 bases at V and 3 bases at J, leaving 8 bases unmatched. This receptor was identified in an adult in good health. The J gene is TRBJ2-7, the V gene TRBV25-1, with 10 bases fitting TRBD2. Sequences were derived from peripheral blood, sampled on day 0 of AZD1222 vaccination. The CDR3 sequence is CASSPHSSGSYEQYF. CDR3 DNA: TGTGCCAGCAGCCCCCATTCTAGCGGGAGCTACGAGCAGTACTTC.